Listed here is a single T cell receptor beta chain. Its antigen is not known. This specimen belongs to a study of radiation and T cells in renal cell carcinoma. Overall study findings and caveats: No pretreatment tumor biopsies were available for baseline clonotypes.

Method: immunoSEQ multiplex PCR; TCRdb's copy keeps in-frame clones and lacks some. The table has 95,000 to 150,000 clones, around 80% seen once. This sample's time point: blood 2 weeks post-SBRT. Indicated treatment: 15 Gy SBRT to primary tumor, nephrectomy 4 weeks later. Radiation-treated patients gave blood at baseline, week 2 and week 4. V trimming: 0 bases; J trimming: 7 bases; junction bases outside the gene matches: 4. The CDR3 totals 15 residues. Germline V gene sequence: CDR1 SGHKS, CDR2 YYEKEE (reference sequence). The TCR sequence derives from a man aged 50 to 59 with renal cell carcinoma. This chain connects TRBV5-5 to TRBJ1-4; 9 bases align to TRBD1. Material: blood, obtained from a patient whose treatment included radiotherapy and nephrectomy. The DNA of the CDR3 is TGTGCCAGCAGCTTGGTGGGACAGGGATTTGAAAAACTGTTTTTT. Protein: CASSLVGQGFEKLFF.